This TCR beta chain derives from a study of beta chain features in type 1 diabetes. Whole-study context: Sorted cells, roughly 98,000,000 in number, were examined across all samples.

Markers CD45RO/CCR7/CD25/CD127/CD95/CD27 served to sort CD4+ naive, central memory, regulatory and stem cell-like memory cells. Notes on the study in general: Over-representation of high TCR-expressing cells was a possible consequence of cDNA sequencing.

V was shortened by 2 bases and J by 2 bases, with 12 bases between the two germline ends. Germline V lookup: CDR1 MNHEY, CDR2 SMNVEV (reference sequence). This CDR3 is 15 amino acids long. Reverse transcribing all isolated RNA meant expressed TCRB transcripts were sequenced. This table comes from immunoSEQ multiplex PCR, and its TCRdb copy is limited to in-frame clones, with some not included. The table lists roughly 450,000 clones, 14% of them singletons. Remarks on this clone: What it recognizes is unknown.

The gene calls are TRBV27 and TRBJ1-2; D is undetermined. Sequencing input: naive CD4+ T cells from blood. The receptor was isolated from a man aged 25-40 years in good health. The CDR3 nucleotides read TGTGCCAGCAGTTTAAGGGCCAGGCGAAACTATGGCTACACCTTC. Amino acid sequence: CASSLRARRNYGYTF.